The next 2 T cell receptor beta chains were all read from a single sample in a study of Ad26.COV2.S vaccination and SARS-CoV-2 variants. The assay was immunoSEQ multiplex PCR, and TCRdb's table has in-frame clones only and misses some. The data show roughly 500,000 clones, roughly nine tenths seen once. Treatment indicated: around 19 received Ad26.COV2.S at low or high dose, single or two shots; 5 received placebo; per-sample allocation not given. Each sample was drawn 63 days after the first injection (of vaccine or placebo). Specimen: peripheral blood, collected in a trial of Ad26.COV2.S vaccine versus placebo. The receptors shown here come from a person between 18 and 59 years old who received the Ad26.COV2.S COVID-19 vaccine or a placebo.

The V and J genes are TRBV15 and TRBJ2-1, with TRBD1 identical over 8 bases. The CDR3 is 16 amino acids. Germline CDR1 is LNHNV and CDR2 is YYDKDF (reference sequence). J gave up 2 bases and V 6 bases, and 9 bases lay outside the gene matches. CDR3 in DNA: TGTGCCACCAGTACTAACCCGGGACAGGCCTACAATGAGCAGTTCTTC. Its translation is CATSTNPGQAYNEQFF.

This clone was observed a single time. The chain links TRBV2 to TRBJ1-2; D may be TRBD1 (6 bases). Germline CDR1 reads SNHLY; CDR2 reads FYNNEI. The CDR3 has 13 amino acids. Trimming pared 7 bases from V and 2 bases from J, leaving 11 bases between. CDR3 DNA sequence: TGTGCCAGCAAAGGGACAACAAACTATGGCTACACCTTC. It yields the protein CASKGTTNYGYTF.